This entry concerns a single T cell receptor (beta chain). Profiling relied on immunoSEQ multiplex PCR, and the TCRdb table lists in-frame clones only, not all of them. The sample has roughly 120,000 clones, 80% to 90% seen once. This sample is drawn from a study of control samples from healthy donors and cancer patients. The sequence was obtained from a man in his fifties or sixties in good health. The sequencing sample was made of blood.

The CDR3 DNA is TGTGCCAGCAGCTTAGGACTAGCGGGTTTGTCCAGCTCCTACAATGAGCAGTTCTTC. It encodes CASSLGLAGLSSSYNEQFF. The chain links TRBV7-2 to TRBJ2-1, with 10 bases identical to TRBD2. V dropped 1 base and J dropped 0; count of bases not matched to a gene: 9. The V gene's germline CDR1 is SGHTA and CDR2 FQGNSA. CDR3 length: 19 residues.